This TCR beta chain appears in the sequencing data of a study of blood T cell repertoires in COVID-19. The germline V gene encodes CDR1 LGHNA and CDR2 YNFKEQ. This CDR3 region has 14 residues. The V and J ends lost 0 bases and 4 bases, in that order; junction bases with no gene match: 2. Clones were read by immunoSEQ multiplex PCR, and TCRdb kept only the in-frame ones, dropping some. This sample has about 350,000 clones, with 65% to 90% found just once. This clonotype originated in a woman aged 60-75 years with COVID-19, enrolled during active disease. Material for sequencing was peripheral blood. This chain uses TRBV4-2 with TRBJ1-2, with TRBD1 identical over 7 bases. The CDR3 loop reads CASSQEQGIYGYTF. CDR3 nucleotides: TGTGCCAGCAGCCAAGAACAGGGGATCTATGGCTACACCTTC.